A single sample gave rise to the 6 T cell receptor beta chains below, sequenced in a study of blood T cell repertoires in COVID-19. The protocol was immunoSEQ multiplex PCR, while the TCRdb copy is restricted to in-frame clones and leaves out a portion. The data show 150,000 to 200,000 clones, with 82% seen just once and 8.4% held by the top ten. Sequencing was carried out using peripheral blood. The receptors shown here come from a woman aged 70 to 79 with acute or convalescent COVID-19.

CDR3 in amino acids: CASSLFGDRGNTEAFF. CDR3 nucleotides: TGCGCCAGCAGCTTGTTTGGCGACAGGGGGAACACTGAAGCTTTCTTT. The rearrangement links TRBV5-1 to TRBJ1-1; 8 bases match TRBD1. The V segment lost 1 base and the J segment 1 base; nucleotides outside the gene matches: 6. Germline loops: CDR1 SGHRS, CDR2 YFSETQ. The CDR3 is 16 residues long.

The chain has TRBV30 and TRBJ2-7; 12 positions match TRBD1. This CDR3 region has 15 residues. CDR1 and CDR2 from the germline V gene are GTSNPN and SVGIG (reference sequence). The V gene end was trimmed by 1 base and the J gene end by 7 bases; junction bases not matched to a gene: 8. The CDR3 nucleotides are TGTGCCTGGAGTGATACGGGACAGGGGGCGGGGGAGCAGTACTTC. Translation gives CAWSDTGQGAGEQYF.

In its sample, this clone was seen once. This rearrangement joins TRBV2 to TRBJ2-7, with D possibly being TRBD1 (5 bases). V was shortened by 5 bases and J by 4 bases, with 18 bases between the two germline ends. CDR1 is SNHLY, CDR2 FYNNEI, per germline. This CDR3 is 15 amino acids long. CDR3 protein: CASSPTGGVGYEQYF. For the CDR3, the DNA is TGTGCCAGCAGTCCTACAGGTGGGGTGGGATACGAGCAGTACTTC.

The CDR3 spells CASSLRTTKNEQFF. The DNA of the CDR3 is TGTGCCAGCAGCTTACGGACTACCAAGAATGAGCAGTTCTTC. J is TRBJ2-1 and V is TRBV7-2, with D possibly matching TRBD2 (6 bases). The CDR3 loop spans 14 amino acids. Trimming shortened V by 2 bases and J by 7 bases, and 12 bases separated the two germline ends. The germline gives CDR1 SGHTA, CDR2 FQGNSA.

The V and J genes are TRBV5-1 and TRBJ1-1; perhaps TRBD1 as D (6 bases). Germline CDR1 and CDR2: SGHRS and YFSETQ. The CDR3 is 14 residues long. The V end lost 3 bases, the J end lost 0 bases, and 9 bases lay between the germline ends. The CDR3 region is CASSWTELNTEAFF. The CDR3 region has the DNA TGCGCCAGCAGCTGGACAGAGTTGAACACTGAAGCTTTCTTT.

This clone was counted a few times. The rearrangement links TRBV9 to TRBJ1-6; weak D call: TRBD1 (5 bases). V lost 3 bases and J lost 6, with 7 bases in between. Germline assignment: CDR1 SGDLS and CDR2 YYNGEE. This CDR3 region has 13 residues. CDR3: CASSDGGNSPLHF. Here the CDR3 DNA reads TGTGCCAGCAGCGACGGGGGTAATTCACCCCTCCACTTT.